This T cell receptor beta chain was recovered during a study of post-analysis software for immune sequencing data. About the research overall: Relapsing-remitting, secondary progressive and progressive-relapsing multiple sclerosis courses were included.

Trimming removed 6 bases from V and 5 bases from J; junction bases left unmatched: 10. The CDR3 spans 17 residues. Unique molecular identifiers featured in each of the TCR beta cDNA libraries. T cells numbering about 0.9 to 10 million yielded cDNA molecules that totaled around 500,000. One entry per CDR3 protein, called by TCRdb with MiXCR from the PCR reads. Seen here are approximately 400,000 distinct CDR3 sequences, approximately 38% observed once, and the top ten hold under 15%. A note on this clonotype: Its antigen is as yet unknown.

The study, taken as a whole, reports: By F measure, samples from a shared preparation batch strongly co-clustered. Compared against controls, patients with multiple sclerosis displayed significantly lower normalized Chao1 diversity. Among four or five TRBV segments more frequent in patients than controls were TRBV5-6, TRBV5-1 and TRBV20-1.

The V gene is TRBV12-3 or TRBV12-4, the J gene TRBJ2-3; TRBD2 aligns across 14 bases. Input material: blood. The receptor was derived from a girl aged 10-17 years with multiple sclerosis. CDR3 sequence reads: CASSRRLAGGLRDTQYF. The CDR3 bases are TGTGCCAGCAGCCGGCGACTAGCGGGGGGGCTCAGAGATACGCAGTATTTT.